This T cell receptor beta chain was profiled in a study of T cell responses to AZD1222 COVID-19 vaccine. General study results and limits: Donors in the cohort were predominantly white British and more often female, and clonal diversity was possibly underestimated.

This CDR3 contains 13 residues. The trim removed 8 bases at V and 6 bases at J, leaving 7 bases unmatched. Per germline, CDR1 GTSNPN and CDR2 SVGIG (reference sequence). Sequencing was performed with immunoSEQ multiplex PCR; in TCRdb, only in-frame clones are kept and a portion is missing. The table records 120,000 or so clones, roughly 87% of them present only once. Comment on this clone: No antigen is known for it.

V usage is TRBV30 and J usage is TRBJ1-6, with 7 bases aligning to TRBD1. The source of this sequence is an adult in good health. Here the sequenced sample was peripheral blood, taken on day 0 of AZD1222 vaccination. The CDR3 DNA reads TGTGCCAGCCGGGACAGACTTAATTCACCCCTCCACTTT. Protein: CASRDRLNSPLHF.